The 29 T cell receptor beta chains presented below share a single source sample, sequenced in a study of OX40 agonist ivuxolimab in advanced cancers. The method was immunoSEQ multiplex PCR; TCRdb's version includes in-frame clones alone and lacks a portion of them. The sample holds approximately 62,000 clones, around 90% seen once. The sequencing here drew on CD4+ or CD8+ T cells sorted from blood, taken in a trial of the OX40 agonist ivuxolimab. The receptors shown here come from an adult with an advanced solid tumor such as melanoma, head and neck, liver or kidney cancer.

This chain joins TRBV19 and TRBJ2-5; 9 positions match TRBD1. CDR3 size: 16 residues. V shed 5 bases, J shed 5 bases, and the junction held 12 bases outside the gene matches. CDR1 LNHDA and CDR2 SQIVND come from the germline V gene (reference sequence). The CDR3 DNA reads TGTGCCAGTAGTTCTTATCCGGGACAGGGAAGCGAGACCCAGTACTTC. Translating it yields CASSSYPGQGSETQYF.

On this clone: The junction differs from germline at one of its ends, possibly a read error. The genes are TRBV28 and TRBJ2-2; 12 bases agree with TRBD1. CDR1 and CDR2 (germline): MDHEN, SYDVKM. This CDR3 has 18 residues. CDR3 nucleotide sequence: TGTGCCAGCAAGGTTCCTCCGGGACAGGGGGCGAATACCGGGGAGCTGTTTTTT. This gives the protein CASKVPPGQGANTGELFF.

This clone was detected only once. The CDR3 region has the DNA TGTGCCAGTAGTATCAACCTCGGTGGAACCCAGTACTTC. Translated: CASSINLGGTQYF. The J gene is TRBJ2-5, the V gene TRBV19; D not certain. Germline V gene sequence: CDR1 LNHDA, CDR2 SQIVND (reference sequence). Between the trimmed V and J ends, which lost 3 bases and 8 bases, there was a span of 13 bases. The CDR3 covers 13 residues. Combining the CDR3 with reference TRBV19 and TRBJ2-5 gives the whole variable domain DGGITQSPKYLFRKEGQNVTLSCEQNLNHDAMYWYRQDPGQGLRLIYYSQIVNDFQKGDIAEGYSVSREKKESFPLTVTSAQKNPTAFYLCASSINLGGTQYFGPGTRLLVL.

V usage is TRBV21-1 and J usage is TRBJ1-5. TRBV21-1 constitutes a pseudogene. This CDR3 comprises 21 residues. The CDR3 DNA sequence: TGTGCCAGCAGCACCACAAGGAGGGCCAGGGGAATCGGGTATAGCAATCAGCCCCAGCATTTT. This encodes CASSTTRRARGIGYSNQPQHF.

Notes on this clone: The missing conserved phenylalanine or tryptophan at the end of this CDR3 makes a read error likely. This sequence joins TRBV6-6 and TRBJ2-7; unclear D gene. Germline assignment: CDR1 MNHNY and CDR2 SVGAGI (reference sequence). This CDR3 comprises 14 residues. Trimming took off 2 bases at V and 3 bases at J, with 11 bases between the two ends. This CDR3 reads CASSYERHRYEQYS. The CDR3 DNA is TGTGCCAGCAGTTACGAGAGACACCGCTACGAGCAGTACTCC.

The chain has TRBV4-3 and TRBJ1-2; 8 bases map to TRBD1. CDR1 and CDR2 from the germline V gene are LGHNA and YSLEER. This CDR3 region has 17 residues. V was pared by 0 bases and J by 3 bases, with 9 bases of the junction left unmatched. The CDR3 loop is CASSQDKFRGHDYGYTF. The CDR3 nucleotides are TGCGCCAGCAGCCAAGATAAATTCAGGGGGCATGACTATGGCTACACCTTC.

J is TRBJ1-1 and V is TRBV7-6; D might be TRBD1 (5 bases). Germline assignment: CDR1 SGHVS and CDR2 FNYEAQ. The CDR3 length is 14 residues. Between the trimmed V and J ends, which lost 7 bases and 4 bases, there was a span of 16 bases. CDR3 in amino acids: CASTLYQGGTEAFF. The CDR3 region has the DNA TGTGCCAGCACCCTTTACCAGGGCGGCACTGAAGCTTTCTTT.

The genes are TRBV14 and TRBJ2-3; TRBD1 agrees at 8 bases. CDR1 is SGHDN and CDR2 is FVKESK in the germline V gene. J gave up 5 bases and V 2 bases, and 6 bases lay outside the gene matches. CDR3 length equals 15 residues. DNA of the CDR3: TGTGCCAGCAGCCAATACAGGGGGATAGGAGATACGCAGTATTTT. This sequence encodes CASSQYRGIGDTQYF.

On this clone itself: The same CDR3 is also encoded by other DNA sequences in this sample. This chain joins TRBV7-2 and TRBJ1-4; TRBD1 matches at 9 bases. Germline CDR1 and CDR2: SGHTA and FQGNSA. CDR3 length: 15 amino acids. V shed 2 bases, J shed 5 bases, and the junction held 3 bases outside the gene matches. CDR3 nucleotide sequence: TGTGCCAGCAGCTTACAGGGACAGGGAAATGAAAAACTGTTTTTT. This sequence encodes CASSLQGQGNEKLFF.

This chain uses TRBV19 with TRBJ1-5; 10 positions match TRBD1. V gave up 3 bases and J gave up 0 bases; unmatched junction bases: 8. The CDR3 is made up of 18 amino acids. Germline assignment: CDR1 LNHDA and CDR2 SQIVND (reference sequence). Here the CDR3 DNA reads TGTGCCAGTAGTATCGGGACAGGGGTTCGGGATAGCAATCAGCCCCAGCATTTT. Translation gives CASSIGTGVRDSNQPQHF. Filled out from reference TRBV19 and TRBJ1-5, the complete variable domain reads DGGITQSPKYLFRKEGQNVTLSCEQNLNHDAMYWYRQDPGQGLRLIYYSQIVNDFQKGDIAEGYSVSREKKESFPLTVTSAQKNPTAFYLCASSIGTGVRDSNQPQHFGDGTRLSIL.

This chain connects TRBV28 to TRBJ2-7; D may be TRBD2 (6 bases). Germline V gene sequence: CDR1 MDHEN, CDR2 SYDVKM. The CDR3 totals 15 residues. V lost 6 bases, J lost 5 bases, and 20 bases lay in between. The DNA of the CDR3 is TGTGCCAGCAGGTTAGCCGGGACGGGGGTGAACGAGCAGTACTTC. Translated: CASRLAGTGVNEQYF.

V and J are TRBV2 and TRBJ1-2, with 9 bases identical to TRBD1. Trimming at V came to 7 bases and at J to 2 bases, leaving 8 bases not matched to a gene. The CDR3 runs to 15 residues. Germline V gives CDR1 SNHLY, CDR2 FYNNEI. DNA for the CDR3: TGTGCCAGCACCTCGGCCGGGACAGGGAACTATGGCTACACCTTC. It translates to CASTSAGTGNYGYTF.

This clone was found once. In DNA, the CDR3 is TGTGCCAGCAGCATGACAGGGAATTACAATGAGCAGTTCTTC. Amino acid sequence: CASSMTGNYNEQFF. The chain is built from TRBV2 and TRBJ2-1; 7 bases fit TRBD1. The CDR3 is 14 amino acids. Germline V gives CDR1 SNHLY, CDR2 FYNNEI. The ends lost 6 bases at V and 4 bases at J; junction bases unmatched: 6. Looking up the rest from reference TRBV2 and TRBJ2-1 gives the full variable domain: EPEVTQTPSHQVTQMGQEVILRCVPISNHLYFYWYRQILGQKVEFLVSFYNNEISEKSEIFDDQFSVERPDGSNFTLKIRSTKLEDSAMYFCASSMTGNYNEQFFGPGTRLTVL.

The CDR3 is CASRGAGGPAETQYF. The CDR3 region has the DNA TGCGCCAGCAGAGGAGCGGGAGGGCCGGCGGAGACCCAGTACTTC. The V gene is TRBV5-1, the J gene TRBJ2-5, with 10 bases identical to TRBD2. V was pared by 5 bases and J by 5 bases, with 9 bases of the junction left unmatched. The germline CDR1 and CDR2 sequences are SGHRS and YFSETQ. CDR3 length: 15 amino acids.

V gene TRBV28 combines with J gene TRBJ2-2, with TRBD1 matching 7 bases. Looked up from germline, CDR1 is MDHEN and CDR2 is SYDVKM. There are 16 residues in the CDR3. Unmatched junction bases numbered 11, after V lost 6 bases and J lost 4 bases. The CDR3 DNA reads TGTGCCAGCAGCCGAGGGGGCGTTTCGGGCACCGGGGAGCTGTTTTTT. Translated: CASSRGGVSGTGELFF.

The chain uses TRBV27 and TRBJ2-7; the match to TRBD1 covers 10 bases. V dropped 6 bases and J dropped 4; count of bases not matched to a gene: 12. CDR3 length equals 16 residues. Germline V CDR1 and CDR2: MNHEY, SMNVEV (reference sequence). CDR3 protein: CASSLHPPGQGYEQYF. CDR3 nucleotides: TGTGCCAGCAGCTTACATCCCCCGGGACAGGGGTACGAGCAGTACTTC.

This rearrangement joins TRBV19 to TRBJ1-1; D perhaps matches TRBD1 (5 bases). CDR1 LNHDA and CDR2 SQIVND come from the germline V gene (reference sequence). Trimming shortened V by 10 bases and J by 2 bases, and 17 bases separated the two germline ends. The CDR3 sequence is 14 residues long. CDR3 DNA sequence: TGTGCCACCAGGACATCGCTCCTAAACACTGAAGCTTTCTTT. It translates to CATRTSLLNTEAFF.

The rearrangement links TRBV7-6 to TRBJ2-3; D is possibly TRBD1 or TRBD2 (5 bases each). The V gene lost 5 bases and the J gene lost 4 bases, with 22 bases spanning the gap. Germline V gene sequence: CDR1 SGHVS, CDR2 FNYEAQ. The CDR3 is 17 residues long. The CDR3 spells CASSDRAGTLPSDTQYF. The CDR3, as DNA: TGTGCCAGCAGCGATAGAGCCGGGACCCTTCCCTCAGATACGCAGTATTTT.

The chain links TRBV7-2 to TRBJ2-5; 8 bases fit TRBD2. J was trimmed by 1 base and V by 1 base; bases with no gene match: 5. The CDR3 runs to 16 residues. CDR1 and CDR2 from the germline V gene are SGHTA and FQGNSA. CDR3 amino acids: CASSLVAAGGQETQYF. The CDR3 bases are TGTGCCAGCAGCTTAGTCGCGGCGGGAGGCCAAGAGACCCAGTACTTC.

The rearrangement joins TRBV7-9 to TRBJ1-1; D uncertain. Per the germline V gene, CDR1 is SEHNR and CDR2 is FQNEAQ (reference sequence). The V end lost 3 bases, the J end lost 3 bases, and 2 bases lay between the germline ends. The CDR3 has 11 amino acids. DNA for the CDR3: TGTGCCAGCAGCTTTGACACTGAAGCTTTCTTT. Encoded protein: CASSFDTEAFF.

The V and J genes are TRBV6-5 and TRBJ1-1; D remains ambiguous. This CDR3 is 12 amino acids long. In germline, CDR1 is MNHEY, CDR2 SVGAGI. V dropped 2 bases and J dropped 11 bases, with 12 bases sitting between them. CDR3 sequence reads: CASSYGGVGAFF. The CDR3 DNA sequence: TGTGCCAGCAGTTACGGCGGCGTAGGGGCTTTCTTT.

The chain recombines TRBV5-1 with TRBJ1-3; TRBD1 might be the D (5 bases). This CDR3 is built from 16 residues. V lost 3 bases and J lost 3, with 16 bases in between. In germline, CDR1 is SGHRS, CDR2 YFSETQ. DNA of the CDR3: TGCGCCAGCAGCTCCCGGGGGGGAATAGGTGGAAACACCATATATTTT. It codes for CASSSRGGIGGNTIYF.

The chain recombines TRBV28 with TRBJ1-3, with TRBD1 identical over 8 bases. V shed 2 bases, J shed 0 bases, and the junction held 12 bases outside the gene matches. The germline V gene has CDR1 MDHEN and CDR2 SYDVKM. This CDR3 spans 19 amino acids. CDR3 DNA sequence: TGTGCCAGCAGTTTACTCAGGGGGCCAAATCGCCCCTCTGGAAACACCATATATTTT. This translates into CASSLLRGPNRPSGNTIYF.

The J gene is TRBJ1-2, the V gene TRBV7-3; TRBD1 is a possible D gene (6 bases). Trimming pared 5 bases from V and 4 bases from J, leaving 20 bases between. The V gene's germline CDR1 is SGHTA and CDR2 FQGTGA. The CDR3 is 16 amino acids. The CDR3 DNA is TGTGCCAGCAGCCCCACCGGACAGTCCGGGGGCTATGGCTACACCTTC. It translates to CASSPTGQSGGYGYTF.

The chain is built from TRBV2 and TRBJ2-2; a weak D match, TRBD2 (6 bases). This CDR3 spans 15 amino acids. The V and J ends lost 8 bases and 2 bases respectively, with 15 bases between them. Germline V gene sequence: CDR1 SNHLY, CDR2 FYNNEI. In nucleotides, the CDR3 is TGTGCCAGCGGAGGGGTGGTCGAAAACACCGGGGAGCTGTTTTTT. Amino acids: CASGGVVENTGELFF.

The J gene is TRBJ1-2, the V gene TRBV6-5; 10 nucleotides match TRBD1. The germline V gene has CDR1 MNHEY and CDR2 SVGAGI. V shed 0 bases and J 2 bases; nucleotides not matched to a gene: 3. CDR3 length equals 16 residues. For the CDR3, the DNA is TGTGCCAGCAGTTACTCTAAGGACAGGGGGAACTATGGCTACACCTTC. Translating it yields CASSYSKDRGNYGYTF.

V is TRBV11-2 and J is TRBJ2-7, with 7 bases aligning to TRBD1. Germline V gives CDR1 SGHAT, CDR2 FQNNGV. This CDR3 spans 15 amino acids. V was pared by 5 bases and J by 2 bases, with 9 bases of the junction left unmatched. The CDR3, as DNA: TGTGCCAGCAGCCTGGGACAGATACTAACCTACGAGCAGTACTTC. It encodes CASSLGQILTYEQYF.

The chain links TRBV12-5 to TRBJ1-1; D unclear. Germline CDR1 reads LGHNT; CDR2 reads FRNRAP. The CDR3 consists of 11 residues. Trimming shortened V by 6 bases and J by 0 bases, and 2 bases separated the two germline ends. The CDR3 region has the DNA TGTGCTAGTGGCGTGAACACTGAAGCTTTCTTT. As protein: CASGVNTEAFF.

This chain connects TRBV7-9 to TRBJ1-2; no firm D call. Germline V gene sequence: CDR1 SEHNR, CDR2 FQNEAQ (reference sequence). V was cut by 5 bases and J by 5 bases, with 18 bases left in between. The CDR3 is 15 amino acids. Here the CDR3 reads CASSPNNHVGYGYTF. The CDR3 DNA reads TGTGCCAGCAGCCCAAATAACCACGTTGGATATGGCTACACCTTC.